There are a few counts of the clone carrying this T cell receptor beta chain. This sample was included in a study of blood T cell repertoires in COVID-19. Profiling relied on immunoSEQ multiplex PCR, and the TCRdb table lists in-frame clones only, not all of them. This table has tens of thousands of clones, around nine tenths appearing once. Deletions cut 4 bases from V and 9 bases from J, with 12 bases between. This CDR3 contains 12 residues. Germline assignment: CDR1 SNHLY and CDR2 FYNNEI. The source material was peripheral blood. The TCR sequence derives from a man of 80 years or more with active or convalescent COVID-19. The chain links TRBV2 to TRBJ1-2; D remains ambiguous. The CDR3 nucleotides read TGTGCCAGCAGTGGTAACAGCATAAGCTACACCTTC. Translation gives CASSGNSISYTF.